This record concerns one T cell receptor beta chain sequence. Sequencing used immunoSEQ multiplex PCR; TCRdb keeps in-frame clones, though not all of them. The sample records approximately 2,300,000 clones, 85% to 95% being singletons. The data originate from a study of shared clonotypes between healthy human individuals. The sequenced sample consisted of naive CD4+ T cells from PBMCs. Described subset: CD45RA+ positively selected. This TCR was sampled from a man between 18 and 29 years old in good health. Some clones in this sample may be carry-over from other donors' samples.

CDR3: CASRLGQGADTEAFF. The DNA of the CDR3 is TGCGCCAGCCGACTCGGACAGGGGGCGGACACTGAAGCTTTCTTT. V is TRBV4-1 and J is TRBJ1-1; 11 bases fit TRBD1. The CDR3 length is 15 residues. Germline V lookup: CDR1 MGHRA, CDR2 YSYEKL. V shed 8 bases and J 3 bases; nucleotides not matched to a gene: 8.